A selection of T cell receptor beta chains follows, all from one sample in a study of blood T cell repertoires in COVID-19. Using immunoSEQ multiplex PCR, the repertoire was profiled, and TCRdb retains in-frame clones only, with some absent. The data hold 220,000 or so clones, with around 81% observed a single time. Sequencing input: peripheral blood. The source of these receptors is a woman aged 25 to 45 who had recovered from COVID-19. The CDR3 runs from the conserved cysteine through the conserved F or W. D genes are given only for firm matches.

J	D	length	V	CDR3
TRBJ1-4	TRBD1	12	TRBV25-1	CASGRQGGKLFF
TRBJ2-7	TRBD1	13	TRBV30	CAWRATGGYEQYF
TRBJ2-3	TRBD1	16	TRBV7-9	CASSLWGQGAPDTQYF
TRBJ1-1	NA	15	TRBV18	CASSPLGEAYTEAFF
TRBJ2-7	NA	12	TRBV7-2	CASSSPVTEQYF
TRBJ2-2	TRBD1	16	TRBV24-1	CATSDPDRGFGGELFF
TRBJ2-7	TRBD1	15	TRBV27	CASSLFARGMNEQYF
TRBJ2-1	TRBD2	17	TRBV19	CASSISPWREGPNEQFF
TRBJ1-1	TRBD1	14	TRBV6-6	CASSKQGTRTEAFF
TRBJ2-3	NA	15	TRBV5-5	CASSVPAGSTDTQYF
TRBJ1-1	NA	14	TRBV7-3	CASSLSISGTEAFF
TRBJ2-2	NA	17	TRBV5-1	CASSLGLGQSNTGELFF
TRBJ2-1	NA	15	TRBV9	CASSGAGSSYNEQFF
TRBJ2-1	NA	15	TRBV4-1	CASSLGGSNHNEQFF
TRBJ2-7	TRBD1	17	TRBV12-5	CASGLVPTGGRTYEQYF
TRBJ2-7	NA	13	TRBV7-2	CASSLRGVYEQYF
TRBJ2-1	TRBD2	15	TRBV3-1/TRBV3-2	CASSQALAGYNEQFF
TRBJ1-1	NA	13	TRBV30	CAWSGTQNTEAFF
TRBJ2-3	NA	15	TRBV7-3	CASSLGGRGTDTQYF
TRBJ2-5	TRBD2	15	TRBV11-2	CASSFGTSGRGTQYF
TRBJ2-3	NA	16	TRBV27	CASSLLSGISTDTQYF
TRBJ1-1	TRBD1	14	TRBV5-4	CASSWGQGDTEAFF
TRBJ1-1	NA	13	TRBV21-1	CASSKVRGTEAFF
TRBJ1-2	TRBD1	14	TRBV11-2	CASSGQALGYGYTF
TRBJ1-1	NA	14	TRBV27	CASSSPGSATEAFF
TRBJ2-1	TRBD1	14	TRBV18	CASSRDRGQEEQFF
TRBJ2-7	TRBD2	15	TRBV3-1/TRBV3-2	CASSQGGGSEYEQYF
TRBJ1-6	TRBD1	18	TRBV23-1	CASSSEDRGDSYNSPLHF
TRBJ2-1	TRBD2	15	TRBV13	CASSLAGGLSNEQFF
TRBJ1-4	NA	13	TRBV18	CASQTGLNEKLFF
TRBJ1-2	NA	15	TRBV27	CASSLSQRGSTGYTF
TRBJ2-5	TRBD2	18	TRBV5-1	CASSLGTSGPGPQETQYF
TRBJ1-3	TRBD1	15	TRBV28	CASSTQGARENTIYF